This TCR beta chain was observed in a study of blood T cell repertoires in COVID-19. Study at large: Sites in the United States, Italy and Spain provided acute and convalescent COVID-19 samples. PBMCs, B-cell-depleted T cells, or T cells were the source of the cDNA or gDNA that made up the material.

Under the authors' procedure: Estimation of nucleated cell counts was performed using reference gene primer amplification. Sequenced by immunoSEQ multiplex PCR; TCRdb stores in-frame clones only, minus some. For V, J and clone size, that table is used; D and trimming come from the DNA. The data show 150,000 to 180,000 clones, approximately 83% seen once. Germline trimming cut 3 bases from V and 7 bases from J; bases unmatched to any gene: 5. CDR3 length equals 15 residues. Germline CDR1 reads SGHAT; CDR2 reads FQNNGV. This clone was seen just once. The TCR comes from a woman in her sixties with acute or convalescent COVID-19. The V gene is TRBV11-2, the J gene TRBJ2-7; 14 positions match TRBD2. Sequencing used peripheral blood. As DNA, the CDR3 is TGTGCCAGCAGCTTGACTAGCGGGGGGGCCGGGGAGCAGTACTTC. It is translated as CASSLTSGGAGEQYF. The full variable domain, rest sourced from reference TRBV11-2 and TRBJ2-7, is EAGVAQSPRYKIIEKRQSVAFWCNPISGHATLYWYQQILGQGPKLLIQFQNNGVVDDSQLPKDRFSAERLKGVDSTLKIQPAKLEDSAVYLCASSLTSGGAGEQYFGPGTRLTVT.